This is a list of T cell receptor beta chains from one sample in a study of blood T cell repertoires in COVID-19. Repertoires were generated with immunoSEQ multiplex PCR, while TCRdb's copy carries only in-frame clones and drops some. The sample shows around 320,000 clones, approximately 88% of them seen only once. The sample consisted of peripheral blood. The receptors come from a woman in her thirties who had recovered from COVID-19. CDR3s leave out the opening cysteine and the closing phenylalanine or tryptophan.

v_call	j_call	cdr3_aa
TRBV5-4	TRBJ2-6	ASSYPGSAGANVLT
TRBV7-7	TRBJ2-5	ASSLGQQETQY
TRBV15	TRBJ2-7	ATSRDQRGSYEQY
TRBV7-2	TRBJ2-5	ASLAGEETQY
TRBV30	TRBJ2-7	AWGTPPYEQY
TRBV30	TRBJ2-7	ALTIRDRPTEQY
TRBV9	TRBJ1-1	ASSVTGGTEAF
TRBV10-3	TRBJ2-3	AITRDRTSGGASVLQDTQY
TRBV18	TRBJ2-7	ASCNRLADEQY
TRBV4-2	TRBJ1-4	ASSQDYHRTNEKLF
TRBV6-5	TRBJ1-1	ASSPRTGVGTEAF
TRBV5-4	TRBJ2-5	ASSFRSGETQY
TRBV5-1	TRBJ2-5	ASTRASGGAEETQY
TRBV9	TRBJ2-1	ASSVWSAGGNEQF
TRBV6-1	TRBJ1-2	ASSEAIQSYGYT
TRBV12-3/TRBV12-4	TRBJ2-7	ASSWRAYEQY
TRBV6-1	TRBJ1-5	ASSERTGRNQPQH
TRBV5-1	TRBJ2-7	ASSLGGLSYEQY
TRBV27	TRBJ1-4	ASSDRTRRDRPEKLF
TRBV6-5	TRBJ1-2	ASSSSRGIPYGYT
TRBV27	TRBJ1-2	ASSLFGGVTNYGYT
TRBV19	TRBJ2-7	ASSPTGGPYEQY
TRBV7-9	TRBJ2-1	ASSLRRSPSSEQF
TRBV18	TRBJ1-1	ASSGPGSTLGAF
TRBV28	TRBJ1-1	AIQTGDSTEAF